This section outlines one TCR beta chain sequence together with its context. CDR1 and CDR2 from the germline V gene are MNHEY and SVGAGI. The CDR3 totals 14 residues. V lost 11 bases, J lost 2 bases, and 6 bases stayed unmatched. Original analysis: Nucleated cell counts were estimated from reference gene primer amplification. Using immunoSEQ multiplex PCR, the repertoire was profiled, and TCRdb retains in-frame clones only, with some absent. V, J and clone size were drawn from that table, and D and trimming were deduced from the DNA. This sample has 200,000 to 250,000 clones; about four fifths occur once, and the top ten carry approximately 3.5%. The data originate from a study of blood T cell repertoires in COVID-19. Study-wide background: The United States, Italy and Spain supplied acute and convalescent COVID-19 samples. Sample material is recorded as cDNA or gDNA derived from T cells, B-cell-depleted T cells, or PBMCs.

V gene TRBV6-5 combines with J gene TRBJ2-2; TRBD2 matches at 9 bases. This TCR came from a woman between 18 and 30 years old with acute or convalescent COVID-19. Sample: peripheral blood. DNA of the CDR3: TGTGCCGCGAGACTAGCGGCAAACACCGGGGAGCTGTTTTTT. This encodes CAARLAANTGELFF.